The clone carrying this T cell receptor (beta chain) has a single count. The germline V gene has CDR1 SGHKS and CDR2 YYEKEE (reference sequence). Trimming removed 4 bases from V and 3 bases from J, with 13 bases in between. The CDR3 consists of 15 residues. Described treatment: randomized to nivolumab then ipilimumab (arm A) or the reverse (arm B). From thawed PBMCs, live CD3+CD8+ cells negative for CD19 and CD56 were sorted. The data were taken from a study of sequential checkpoint blockade in melanoma. Across the whole study: Each arm's sequence ended with maintenance nivolumab.

Data came from immunoSEQ multiplex PCR; TCRdb stores just in-frame clones and leaves some out. The data hold around 9,100 clones, with around 66% observed a single time. The receptor was derived from a human donor with melanoma. Sample: CD8+ T cells sorted from blood (inferred from file names), taken from a patient given nivolumab and ipilimumab in sequence. The V and J genes are TRBV5-5 and TRBJ1-4; D is possibly TRBD1 (5 bases). The CDR3 coding sequence is TGTGCCAGCAGCCCAGATTCAGGGCCTAATGAAAAACTGTTTTTT. This codes for CASSPDSGPNEKLFF.